This T cell receptor beta chain is from a study of Ad26.COV2.S vaccination and SARS-CoV-2 variants. The treatment here: approximately 18 received Ad26.COV2.S at low or high dose, single or two shots; several received placebo; per-sample allocation not given. All samples were drawn on day 63, counting from the first vaccine or placebo injection. This clone was seen just once. The data were produced by immunoSEQ multiplex PCR, yet TCRdb's version contains in-frame clones alone and is incomplete. This table has about 400,000 clones, about 88% appearing once. CDR3 size: 18 residues. CDR1 and CDR2 (germline): WSHSY, SAAADI. Unmatched junction bases numbered 20, after V lost 6 bases and J lost 3 bases.

The source is a person aged 18-60 years who received the Ad26.COV2.S COVID-19 vaccine or a placebo. The V call is TRBV10-2, the J call TRBJ2-7, with TRBD2 matching over 7 bases. The specimen comprised peripheral blood, sampled in a trial of Ad26.COV2.S vaccine versus placebo. The CDR3 is CASSNRSVREPQLYEQYF. Written as DNA, the CDR3 is TGCGCCAGCAGCAACAGGTCGGTGCGGGAGCCCCAACTCTACGAGCAGTACTTC.